The 13 T cell receptor beta chains listed next were all sequenced from one sample in a study of T cell repertoires in cytomegalovirus infection. Their specific antigens are unknown. In TCRdb, the reads were re-called with MiXCR into one record per CDR3 protein. The sample carries approximately 600,000 distinct CDR3 sequences, roughly 42% recorded once. This specimen was cultured PBMCs, taken from culture after CMV antigen stimulation. The receptors were gathered from a human donor in good health (CMV status not recorded). Some clones in this sample may be carry-over from other donors' samples.

This chain links TRBV6-2 or TRBV6-3 with TRBJ2-7, with D uncertain. V was shortened by 5 bases and J by 4 bases, with 9 bases between the two germline ends. CDR1 is MNHEY and CDR2 is SVGEGT in the germline V gene. The CDR3 is 12 amino acids. CDR3 sequence: CASSIYQYEQYF. The CDR3, as DNA: TGTGCCAGCAGTATCTATCAATACGAGCAGTACTTC.

The chain couples TRBV7-2 to TRBJ2-7, with a weak D call TRBD1 (5 bases). V was shortened by 5 bases and J by 6 bases, with 14 bases between the two germline ends. Germline V gene sequence: CDR1 SGHTA, CDR2 FQGNSA. The CDR3 totals 13 residues. The CDR3 protein is CASSGETASEQYF. The CDR3 nucleotides read TGTGCCAGCAGCGGCGAGACAGCGTCCGAGCAGTACTTC.

The chain links TRBV12-3 or TRBV12-4 to TRBJ2-3; 7 bases map to TRBD2. The CDR3 extends over 15 amino acids. V dropped 6 bases and J dropped 2; count of bases not matched to a gene: 8. The CDR3: CASSTSSGTTDTQYF. CDR3 DNA: TGTGCCAGCAGCACCTCTAGCGGAACCACAGATACGCAGTATTTT.

This chain links TRBV7-9 with TRBJ2-1; no firm D call. The germline gives CDR1 SEHNR, CDR2 FQNEAQ (reference sequence). Trimming removed 8 bases from V and 0 bases from J, with 11 bases in between. The CDR3 is made up of 14 amino acids. The CDR3, as DNA: TGTGCCAGCCCTGCGCGAGACTCCTACAATGAGCAGTTCTTC. As protein: CASPARDSYNEQFF.

This chain links TRBV5-1 with TRBJ2-1; unclear D gene. Germline V CDR1 and CDR2: SGHRS, YFSETQ. V dropped 2 bases and J dropped 1 base, with 10 bases sitting between them. The CDR3 is 15 amino acids. CDR3 bases: TGCGCCAGCAGCTTCGTTGTGGATTCCTACAATGAGCAGTTCTTC. Its protein is CASSFVVDSYNEQFF.

The rearrangement links TRBV12-3 or TRBV12-4 to TRBJ2-3, with D unclear. Trimming shortened V by 3 bases and J by 1 base, and 8 bases separated the two germline ends. The CDR3 has 14 amino acids. CDR3 sequence reads: CASSFGPRTDTQYF. DNA of the CDR3: TGTGCCAGCAGTTTCGGACCTCGCACAGATACGCAGTATTTT.

The rearrangement joins TRBV12-3 or TRBV12-4 to TRBJ2-5; 11 bases are shared with TRBD1. Trimming cost V 5 bases and J 0 bases; bases outside gene matches: 8. The CDR3 runs to 17 residues. The CDR3 spells CASSPGQGEPYQETQYF. For the CDR3, the DNA is TGTGCCAGCAGTCCGGGACAGGGGGAGCCGTACCAAGAGACCCAGTACTTC.

The rearrangement joins TRBV5-6 to TRBJ1-3; tentative D call: TRBD1 (5 bases). Germline V gene data show CDR1 as SGHDT and CDR2 as YYEEEE. Trimming removed 1 base at V and 3 bases at J, with 11 bases between. CDR3 length: 15 amino acids. The CDR3 bases are TGTGCCAGCAGCTTGTACGGGGGTATTGGAAACACCATATATTTT. It encodes CASSLYGGIGNTIYF.

The chain couples TRBV5-4 to TRBJ1-1; D remains unclear. CDR1 and CDR2 (germline): SGHNT, YYREEE (reference sequence). V was shortened by 4 bases and J by 5 bases, with 12 bases between the two germline ends. The CDR3 has 13 amino acids. The CDR3 reads CASSRMDETEAFF. In nucleotides, the CDR3 is TGTGCCAGCAGCCGAATGGACGAGACTGAAGCTTTCTTT. Variable domain in full (rest from reference TRBV5-4 and TRBJ1-1): ETGVTQSPTHLIKTRGQQVTLRCSSQSGHNTVSWYQQALGQGPQFIFQYYREEENGRGNFPPRFSGLQFPNYSSELNVNALELDDSALYLCASSRMDETEAFFGQGTRLTVV.

The CDR3 region is CASSHWYNEQFF. CDR3 nucleotide sequence: TGTGCCAGCAGCCATTGGTACAATGAGCAGTTCTTC. J is TRBJ2-1 and V is TRBV7-2, with D unresolved. The V end was cut by 5 bases, the J end by 4 bases, with 6 bases between. Germline V gives CDR1 SGHTA, CDR2 FQGNSA. The CDR3 loop spans 12 amino acids.

The gene calls are TRBV15 and TRBJ2-7; the D is unclear. Germline V gives CDR1 LNHNV, CDR2 YYDKDF (reference sequence). This CDR3 has 14 amino acids. Deletions cut 1 base from V and 2 bases from J, with 9 bases between. The CDR3 DNA is TGTGCCACCAGCAGAGCCGGAGTGGCCTACGAGCAGTACTTC. It codes for CATSRAGVAYEQYF.

The chain combines TRBV29-1 with TRBJ2-7; perhaps D is TRBD1 or TRBD2 (5 bases each). Trimming pared 5 bases from V and 3 bases from J, leaving 20 bases between. Germline V gene data show CDR1 as SQVTM and CDR2 as ANQGSEA. This CDR3 contains 15 residues. The CDR3 DNA reads TGCAGCGTTACGAGAACCGGGGCGGTCCACTACGAGCAGTACTTC. It yields the protein CSVTRTGAVHYEQYF.

This chain joins TRBV4-2 and TRBJ2-3, with D possibly TRBD2 on 6 matching bases. V lost 0 bases and J 2 bases, leaving 24 bases between the germline ends. The V gene's germline CDR1 is LGHNA and CDR2 YNFKEQ. This CDR3 contains 20 residues. In DNA, the CDR3 is TGTGCCAGCAGCCAAGATATAGGAGGTGGCGGACTATCAGACACAGATACGCAGTATTTT. Translating gives CASSQDIGGGGLSDTDTQYF.